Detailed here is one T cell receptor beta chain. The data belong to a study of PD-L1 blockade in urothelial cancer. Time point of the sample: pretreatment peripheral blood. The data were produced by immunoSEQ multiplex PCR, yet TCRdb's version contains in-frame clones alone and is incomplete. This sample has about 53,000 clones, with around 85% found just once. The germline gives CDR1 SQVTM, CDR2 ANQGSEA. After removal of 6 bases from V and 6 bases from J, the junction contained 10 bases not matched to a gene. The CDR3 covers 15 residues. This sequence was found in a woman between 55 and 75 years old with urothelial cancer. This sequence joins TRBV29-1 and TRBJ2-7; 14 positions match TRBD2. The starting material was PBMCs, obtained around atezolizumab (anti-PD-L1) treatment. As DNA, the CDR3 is TGCAGCGTCAGGGGACTAGCGGGAGACCTGGCCGAGCAGTACTTC. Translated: CSVRGLAGDLAEQYF.